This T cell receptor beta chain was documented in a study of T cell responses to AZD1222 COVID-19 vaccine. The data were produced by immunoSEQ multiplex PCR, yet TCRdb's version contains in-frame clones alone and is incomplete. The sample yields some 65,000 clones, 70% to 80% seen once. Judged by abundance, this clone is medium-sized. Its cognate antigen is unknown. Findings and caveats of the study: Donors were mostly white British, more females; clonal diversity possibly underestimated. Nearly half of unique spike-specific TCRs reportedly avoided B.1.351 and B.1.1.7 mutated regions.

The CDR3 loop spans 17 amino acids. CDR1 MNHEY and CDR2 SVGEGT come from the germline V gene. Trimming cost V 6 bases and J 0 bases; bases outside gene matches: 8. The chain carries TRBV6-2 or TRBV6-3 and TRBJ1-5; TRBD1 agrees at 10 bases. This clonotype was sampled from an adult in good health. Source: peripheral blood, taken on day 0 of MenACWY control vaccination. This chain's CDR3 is CASSPTGGGYSNQPQHF. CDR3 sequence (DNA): TGTGCCAGCAGCCCGACAGGGGGCGGTTATAGCAATCAGCCCCAGCATTTT.